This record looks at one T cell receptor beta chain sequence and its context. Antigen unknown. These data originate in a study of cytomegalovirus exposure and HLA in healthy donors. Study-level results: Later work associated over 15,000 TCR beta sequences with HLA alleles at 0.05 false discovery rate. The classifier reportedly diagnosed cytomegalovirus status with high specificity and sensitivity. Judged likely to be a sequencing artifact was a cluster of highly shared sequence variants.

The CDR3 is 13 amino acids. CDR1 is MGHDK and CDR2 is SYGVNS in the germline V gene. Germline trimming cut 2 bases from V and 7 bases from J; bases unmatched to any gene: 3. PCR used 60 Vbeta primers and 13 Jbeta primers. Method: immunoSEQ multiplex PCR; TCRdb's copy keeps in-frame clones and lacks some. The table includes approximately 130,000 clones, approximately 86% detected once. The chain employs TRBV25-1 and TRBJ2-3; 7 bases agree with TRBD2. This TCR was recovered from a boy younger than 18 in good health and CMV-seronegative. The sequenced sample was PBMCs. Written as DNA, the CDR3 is TGTGCCAGCAGTGAACTAGCGGAGAATACGCAGTATTTT. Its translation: CASSELAENTQYF.